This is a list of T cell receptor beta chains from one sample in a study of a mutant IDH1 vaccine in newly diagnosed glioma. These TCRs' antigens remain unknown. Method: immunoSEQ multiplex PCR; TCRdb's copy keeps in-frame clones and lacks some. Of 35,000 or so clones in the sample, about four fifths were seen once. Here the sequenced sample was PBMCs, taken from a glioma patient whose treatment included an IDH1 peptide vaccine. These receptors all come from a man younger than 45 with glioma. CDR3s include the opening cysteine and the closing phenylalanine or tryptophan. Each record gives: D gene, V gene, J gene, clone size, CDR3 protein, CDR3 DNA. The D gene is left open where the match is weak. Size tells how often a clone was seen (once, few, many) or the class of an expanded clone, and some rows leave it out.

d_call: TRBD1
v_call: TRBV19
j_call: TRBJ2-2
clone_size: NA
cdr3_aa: CASSIPRTGRDTGELFF
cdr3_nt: TGTGCCAGTAGTATCCCCAGGACAGGGAGAGACACCGGGGAGCTGTTTTTT

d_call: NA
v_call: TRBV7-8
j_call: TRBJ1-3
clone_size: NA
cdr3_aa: CASSLVDSSGNTIYF
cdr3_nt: TGTGCCAGCAGCTTAGTAGACAGCTCTGGAAACACCATATATTTT

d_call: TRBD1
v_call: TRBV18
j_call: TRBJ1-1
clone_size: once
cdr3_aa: CASSPGEGQGGEAFF
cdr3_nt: TGTGCCAGCTCACCAGGAGAGGGACAGGGGGGCGAAGCTTTCTTT

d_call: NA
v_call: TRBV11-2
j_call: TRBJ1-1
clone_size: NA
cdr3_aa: CASSLNPGNTEAFF
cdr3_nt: TGTGCCAGCAGCTTAAACCCGGGGAACACTGAAGCTTTCTTT

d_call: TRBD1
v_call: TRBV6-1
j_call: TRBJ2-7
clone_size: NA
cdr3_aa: CASSFPGQGIYEQYF
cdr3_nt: TGTGCCAGCAGTTTTCCGGGACAGGGGATCTACGAGCAGTACTTC

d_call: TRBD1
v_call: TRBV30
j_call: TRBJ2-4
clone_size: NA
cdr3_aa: CAWNLKGTENIQYF
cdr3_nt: TGTGCCTGGAACCTAAAAGGGACAGAAAACATTCAGTACTTC

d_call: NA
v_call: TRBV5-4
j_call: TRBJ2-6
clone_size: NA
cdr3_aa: CASSSQSPSGANVLTF
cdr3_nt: TGTGCCAGCAGCTCTCAGTCCCCCTCTGGGGCCAACGTCCTGACTTTC

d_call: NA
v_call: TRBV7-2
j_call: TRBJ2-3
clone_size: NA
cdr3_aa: CASSVTDTQYF
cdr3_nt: TGTGCCAGCAGCGTGACAGATACGCAGTATTTT

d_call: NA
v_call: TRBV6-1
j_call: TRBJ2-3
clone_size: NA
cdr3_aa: CASSDWGSTDTQYF
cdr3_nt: TGTGCCAGCAGTGATTGGGGGAGCACAGATACGCAGTATTTT

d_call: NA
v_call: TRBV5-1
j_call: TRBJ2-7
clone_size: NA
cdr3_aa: CASSLVPGSYEQYF
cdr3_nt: TGCGCCAGCAGCTTGGTCCCGGGTTCCTACGAGCAGTACTTC

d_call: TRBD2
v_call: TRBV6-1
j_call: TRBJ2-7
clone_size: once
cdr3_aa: CASSEKGLADTYEQYF
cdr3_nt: TGTGCCAGCAGTGAAAAGGGACTAGCGGACACCTACGAGCAGTACTTC

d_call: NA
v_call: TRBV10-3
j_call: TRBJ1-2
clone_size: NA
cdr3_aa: CAISGSTGRGYTF
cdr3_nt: TGTGCCATCAGTGGGTCTACAGGGAGAGGCTACACCTTC

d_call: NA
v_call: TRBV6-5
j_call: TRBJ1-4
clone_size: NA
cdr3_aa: CASSYSRPAMEKLFF
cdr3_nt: TGTGCCAGCAGTTACTCGAGGCCGGCTATGGAAAAACTGTTTTTT

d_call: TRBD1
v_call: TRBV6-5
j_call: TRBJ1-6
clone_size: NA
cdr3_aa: CASRGGQGRNSPLHF
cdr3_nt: TGTGCCAGCAGGGGGGGACAGGGAAGGAATTCACCCCTCCACTTT

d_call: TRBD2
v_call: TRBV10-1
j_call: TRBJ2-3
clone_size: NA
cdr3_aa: CASSGGIAGVYTDTQYF
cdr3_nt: TGCGCCAGCAGTGGAGGAATAGCGGGGGTTTACACAGATACGCAGTATTTT

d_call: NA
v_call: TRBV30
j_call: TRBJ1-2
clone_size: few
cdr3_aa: CAWNQYTF
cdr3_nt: TGTGCCTGGAATCAATACACCTTC

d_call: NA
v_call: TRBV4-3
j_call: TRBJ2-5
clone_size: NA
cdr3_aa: CASSREEQETQYF
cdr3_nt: TGCGCCAGCAGCCGGGAAGAACAAGAGACCCAGTACTTC

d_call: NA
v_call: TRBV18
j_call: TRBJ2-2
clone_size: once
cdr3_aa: CASSRLQNTGELFF
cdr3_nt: TGTGCCAGCTCACGGCTCCAGAACACCGGGGAGCTGTTTTTT

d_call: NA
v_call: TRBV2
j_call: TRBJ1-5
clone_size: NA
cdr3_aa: CASSESSNQPQHF
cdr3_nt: TGTGCCAGCAGTGAAAGTAGCAATCAGCCCCAGCATTTT

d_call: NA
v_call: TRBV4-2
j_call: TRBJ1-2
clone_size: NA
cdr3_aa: CASSQTRIQGRGYGYTF
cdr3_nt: TGTGCCAGCAGCCAAACAAGAATACAGGGCAGGGGCTATGGCTACACCTTC

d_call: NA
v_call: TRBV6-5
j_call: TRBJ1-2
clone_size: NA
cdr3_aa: CASSGLNRNYGYTF
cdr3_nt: TGTGCCAGCAGCGGCCTTAACAGGAACTATGGCTACACCTTC

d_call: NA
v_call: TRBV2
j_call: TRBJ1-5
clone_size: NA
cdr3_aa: CASSGNQPRDQPQHF
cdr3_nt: TGTGCCAGCAGCGGAAATCAACCCAGGGATCAGCCCCAGCATTTT

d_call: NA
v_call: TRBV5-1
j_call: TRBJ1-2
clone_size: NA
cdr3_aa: CASSSPDGNYGYTF
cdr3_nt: TGCGCCAGCAGCTCGCCGGACGGAAACTATGGCTACACCTTC

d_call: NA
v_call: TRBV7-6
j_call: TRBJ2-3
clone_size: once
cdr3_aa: CASSLRSSTDTQYF
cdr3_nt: TGTGCCAGCAGCCTCCGCTCTAGCACAGATACGCAGTATTTT

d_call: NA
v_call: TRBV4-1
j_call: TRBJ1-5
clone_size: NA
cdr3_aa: CASSHQGPSNQPQHF
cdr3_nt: TGCGCCAGCAGCCACCAGGGCCCGAGCAATCAGCCCCAGCATTTT

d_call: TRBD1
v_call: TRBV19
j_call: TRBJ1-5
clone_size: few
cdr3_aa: CASSIHGQGYQPQHF
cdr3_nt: TGTGCCAGTAGTATACATGGACAGGGGTATCAGCCCCAGCATTTT

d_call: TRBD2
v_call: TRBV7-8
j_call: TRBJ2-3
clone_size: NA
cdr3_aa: CASSPGTSGYTDTQYF
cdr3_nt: TGTGCCAGCAGCCCCGGGACTAGCGGCTACACAGATACGCAGTATTTT

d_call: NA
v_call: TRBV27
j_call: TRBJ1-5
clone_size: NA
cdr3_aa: CASSFHGPVGQPQHF
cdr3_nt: TGTGCCAGCAGTTTCCACGGACCGGTGGGCCAGCCCCAGCATTTT

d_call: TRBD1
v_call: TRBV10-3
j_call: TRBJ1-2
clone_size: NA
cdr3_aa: CASSEGAFYGYTF
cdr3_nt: TGTGCCAGCAGTGAGGGGGCGTTCTATGGCTACACCTTC

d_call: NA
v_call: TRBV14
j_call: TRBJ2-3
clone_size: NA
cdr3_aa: CASTLGGVLDTQYF
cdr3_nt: TGTGCCAGCACCCTAGGGGGAGTTTTAGATACGCAGTATTTT

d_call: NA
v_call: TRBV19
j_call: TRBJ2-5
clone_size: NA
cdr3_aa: CASSQWGGDGQETQYF
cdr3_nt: TGTGCCAGTAGTCAATGGGGGGGCGACGGCCAAGAGACCCAGTACTTC

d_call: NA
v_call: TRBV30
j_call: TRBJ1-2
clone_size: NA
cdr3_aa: CAWSVDDYGYTF
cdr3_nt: TGTGCCTGGAGTGTGGATGACTATGGCTACACCTTC

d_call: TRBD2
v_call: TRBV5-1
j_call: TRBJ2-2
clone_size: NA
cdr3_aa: CASSPIGGGNTGELFF
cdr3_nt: TGCGCCAGCAGCCCTATCGGCGGGGGGAACACCGGGGAGCTGTTTTTT

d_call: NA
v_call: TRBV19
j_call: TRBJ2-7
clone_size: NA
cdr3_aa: CASSIQYNSYEQYF
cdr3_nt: TGTGCCAGTAGTATTCAGTATAACTCCTACGAGCAGTACTTC

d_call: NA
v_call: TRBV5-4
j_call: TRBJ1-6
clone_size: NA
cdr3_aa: CASSPGRSSYNSPLHF
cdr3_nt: TGTGCCAGCAGCCCCGGACGGAGCTCCTATAATTCACCCCTCCACTTT

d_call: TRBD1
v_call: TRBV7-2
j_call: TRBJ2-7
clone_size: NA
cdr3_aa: CASSPPGTGSYEQYF
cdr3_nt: TGTGCCAGCAGCCCGCCCGGGACAGGTTCCTACGAGCAGTACTTC

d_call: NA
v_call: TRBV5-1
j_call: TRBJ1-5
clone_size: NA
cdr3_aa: CASSLGAGGGDQPQHF
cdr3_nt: TGCGCCAGCAGCTTGGGGGCCGGCGGGGGCGATCAGCCCCAGCATTTT

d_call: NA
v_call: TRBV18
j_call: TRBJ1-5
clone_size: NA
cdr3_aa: CASSTNNQPQHF
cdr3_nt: TGTGCCAGCTCTACGAACAATCAGCCCCAGCATTTT

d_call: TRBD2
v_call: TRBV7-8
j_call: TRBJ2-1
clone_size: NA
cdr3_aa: CASSLGMTSGYYNEQFF
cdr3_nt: TGTGCCAGCAGCTTAGGGATGACTAGCGGCTATTACAATGAGCAGTTCTTC

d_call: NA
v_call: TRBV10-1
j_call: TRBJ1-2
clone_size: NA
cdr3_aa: CASSPGRQGGYTF
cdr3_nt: TGCGCCAGCAGTCCCGGGCGACAAGGTGGCTACACCTTC

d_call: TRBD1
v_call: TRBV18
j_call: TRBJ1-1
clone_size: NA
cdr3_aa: CASSPLRQGTEAFF
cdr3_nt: TGTGCCAGCTCACCACTGAGACAGGGGACTGAAGCTTTCTTT